This TCR beta chain was identified during a study of cytomegalovirus exposure and HLA in healthy donors. Study-level results: Some V segments, including TRBV6-2 and TRBV6-3, were excluded as indistinguishable. About 87% or about 30% of the time was how often most TCR beta V segments were productive, according to an earlier analysis.

PCR involved 60 Vbeta and 13 Jbeta primers. Profiled with immunoSEQ multiplex PCR; TCRdb holds only in-frame clones, not every one. The data contain 220,000 or so clones, more than 60% of them seen just once; the ten biggest clones take up 1.8%. In the case of this clone: The antigen is unknown.

The germline V and J ends were trimmed by 4 bases and 1 base, with 7 bases remaining between them. The germline CDR1 and CDR2 sequences are GTSNPN and SVGIG (reference sequence). The CDR3 consists of 12 residues. The chain uses TRBV30 and TRBJ1-1; D call uncertain. The clonotype comes from a woman aged 25 to 39 in good health and CMV-seronegative. Sequences were obtained from PBMCs. The CDR3 reads CAWIGGNTEAFF. CDR3 nucleotide sequence: TGTGCCTGGATCGGTGGGAACACTGAAGCTTTCTTT.